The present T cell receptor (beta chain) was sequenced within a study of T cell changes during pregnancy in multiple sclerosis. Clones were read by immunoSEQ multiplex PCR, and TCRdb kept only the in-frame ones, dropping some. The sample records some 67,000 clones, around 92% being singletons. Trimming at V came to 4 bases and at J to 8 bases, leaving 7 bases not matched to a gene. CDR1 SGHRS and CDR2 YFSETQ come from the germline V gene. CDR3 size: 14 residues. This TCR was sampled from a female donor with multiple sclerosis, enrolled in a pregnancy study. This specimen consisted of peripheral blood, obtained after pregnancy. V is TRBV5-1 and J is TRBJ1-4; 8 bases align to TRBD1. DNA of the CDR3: TGCGCCAGCAGCATAGACAGGGGAGGGGAAAAACTGTTTTTT. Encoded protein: CASSIDRGGEKLFF.